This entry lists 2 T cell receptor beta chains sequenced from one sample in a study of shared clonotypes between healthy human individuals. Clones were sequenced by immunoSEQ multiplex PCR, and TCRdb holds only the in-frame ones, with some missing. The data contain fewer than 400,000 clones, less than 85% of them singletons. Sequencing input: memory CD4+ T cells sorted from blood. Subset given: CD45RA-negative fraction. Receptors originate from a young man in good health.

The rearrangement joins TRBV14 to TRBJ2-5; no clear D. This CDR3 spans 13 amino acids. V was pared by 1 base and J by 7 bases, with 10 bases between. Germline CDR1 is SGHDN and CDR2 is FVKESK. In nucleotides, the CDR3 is TGTGCCAGCAGCCAAGCAGTATTTGGGACCCAGTACTTC. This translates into CASSQAVFGTQYF.

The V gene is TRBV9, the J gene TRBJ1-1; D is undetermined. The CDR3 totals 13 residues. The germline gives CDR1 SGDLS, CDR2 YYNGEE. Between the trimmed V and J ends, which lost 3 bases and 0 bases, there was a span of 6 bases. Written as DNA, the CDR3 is TGTGCCAGCAGCGCCGCCCTGAACACTGAAGCTTTCTTT. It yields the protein CASSAALNTEAFF.